This T cell receptor (beta chain) was recorded in a study of prognosis after radiotherapy for stage I lung cancer. Starting from genomic DNA, TCR beta CDR3 was amplified through two-round multiplex PCR. With primers specific to each TRBV and TRBJ gene, the first-round PCR was performed. TCRdb used MiXCR to reprocess the multiplex PCR reads, holding one entry per CDR3 protein. The sample has 13,000 or so distinct CDR3 sequences, approximately 53% seen once. Many counts were recorded for this clonotype. Two separate time points each saw a draw of 5 to 6.5 milliliters of peripheral blood. Trimming removed 3 bases at V and 0 bases at J, with 3 bases between. The CDR3 extends over 13 amino acids. Per the germline V gene, CDR1 is MNHEY and CDR2 is SMNVEV (reference sequence).

This TCR was recovered from a donor aged 50 or older with non-small cell lung cancer. The chain combines TRBV27 with TRBJ1-5; no clear D gene. The sequencing here drew on PBMCs, taken before or after stereotactic body radiation therapy (not recorded which). CDR3 sequence (DNA): TGTGCCAGCAGTTTGAGTAGCAATCAGCCCCAGCATTTT. Amino acids: CASSLSSNQPQHF.